The 22 T cell receptor beta chains below all came from one sample that was sequenced in a study of CD8 T cells in Susac syndrome. With random hexamers, reverse transcription was performed on about 0.5 to 1 ug of RNA. Each CDR3 protein is one row after TCRdb ran MiXCR on the immunoSEQ multiplex PCR reads. Seen here are 110,000 to 150,000 distinct CDR3 sequences, approximately 95% observed once, and the top ten hold around 0.29%. The material sequenced was CD8+ T cells from PBMCs. Receptor source: a human donor in good health.

The V gene is TRBV15, the J gene TRBJ2-7, with 7 bases matching TRBD1. The CDR3 length is 15 residues. Trimming at V came to 1 base and at J to 3 bases, leaving 6 bases not matched to a gene. CDR1 LNHNV and CDR2 YYDKDF come from the germline V gene (reference sequence). CDR3 residues: CATSRGDRDLYEQYF. The CDR3 bases are TGTGCCACCAGCAGAGGAGACAGGGACCTCTACGAGCAGTACTTC. The whole variable domain, filled in from reference TRBV15 and TRBJ2-7, reads DAMVIQNPRYQVTQFGKPVTLSCSQTLNHNVMYWYQQKSSQAPKLLFHYYDKDFNNEADTPDNFQSRRPNTSFCFLDIRSPGLGDTAMYLCATSRGDRDLYEQYFGPGTRLTVT.

The chain is built from TRBV4-3 and TRBJ2-7; D not certain. Trimming took off 1 base at V and 0 bases at J, with 10 bases between the two ends. The germline V gene encodes CDR1 LGHNA and CDR2 YSLEER. CDR3 length: 15 amino acids. In DNA, the CDR3 is TGCGCCAGCAGCCAAGGCACCAGCCGCTCCTACGAGCAGTACTTC. This translates into CASSQGTSRSYEQYF.

As to this clonotype: A junction end diverges from the germline sequence, so it may reflect a read error. The CDR3 nucleotides are TGTGCCAGCAGTTTAGGGACTAGCCCCAGACACTTC. Its translation: CASSLGTSPRHF. The chain is built from TRBV28 and TRBJ2-5; 9 bases are shared with TRBD2. The germline V gene has CDR1 MDHEN and CDR2 SYDVKM. The CDR3 contains 12 residues.

V is TRBV9 and J is TRBJ2-2; 8 nucleotides agree with TRBD2. Trimming cost V 1 base and J 4 bases; bases outside gene matches: 6. CDR3 length: 16 residues. Germline loops: CDR1 SGDLS, CDR2 YYNGEE. DNA of the CDR3: TGTGCCAGCAGCGTAAGCGGGGGCGCGGGCACCGGGGAGCTGTTTTTT. Translating gives CASSVSGGAGTGELFF.

This sequence joins TRBV27 and TRBJ2-1; 11 bases are shared with TRBD2. Germline V gene lookup returns CDR1 MNHEY and CDR2 SMNVEV (reference sequence). The V segment lost 3 bases and the J segment 7 bases; nucleotides outside the gene matches: 5. The CDR3 has 15 amino acids. The CDR3 DNA is TGTGCCAGCAGTTTTACTAGCGGGGGCGGGAATGAGCAGTTCTTC. It encodes CASSFTSGGGNEQFF.

The chain recombines TRBV6-5 with TRBJ1-2; no firm D call. V gave up 0 bases and J gave up 7 bases, with 9 bases separating them. This CDR3 contains 13 residues. CDR1 and CDR2 from the germline V gene are MNHEY and SVGAGI. The CDR3 DNA is TGTGCCAGCAGTTACTCCGCATCCTCTGGCTACACCTTC. It encodes CASSYSASSGYTF.

This clonotype was seen more than once but under ten times. The rearrangement joins TRBV25-1 to TRBJ2-3; D perhaps matches TRBD1 (5 bases). The CDR3 extends over 13 amino acids. The ends were cut back, 6 bases at V and 3 bases at J, with 10 bases in the middle. Germline V gives CDR1 MGHDK, CDR2 SYGVNS. The CDR3 DNA follows: TGTGCCAGCAGCCAGGGATTGACAGATACGCAGTATTTT. This translates into CASSQGLTDTQYF.

V is TRBV6-8 and J is TRBJ1-2; the D is unclear. Germline loops: CDR1 MNHGY, CDR2 SAAAGT. CDR3 length: 13 amino acids. Between the trimmed V and J ends, which lost 2 bases and 4 bases, there was a span of 8 bases. For the CDR3, the DNA is TGTGCCAGCAGTTACCCAGGCCTCTATGGCTACACCTTC. Translated, it gives CASSYPGLYGYTF.

The chain recombines TRBV25-1 with TRBJ1-1; D ambiguous. V lost 2 bases and J 3 bases, leaving 7 bases between the germline ends. CDR1 MGHDK and CDR2 SYGVNS come from the germline V gene. The CDR3 runs to 13 residues. CDR3 residues: CASSERMDTEAFF. CDR3 DNA: TGTGCCAGCAGTGAAAGAATGGACACTGAAGCTTTCTTT.

This chain uses TRBV7-2 with TRBJ2-7; D gene ambiguous. The germline V gene encodes CDR1 SGHTA and CDR2 FQGNSA. Deletions cut 8 bases from V and 7 bases from J, with 12 bases between. This CDR3 comprises 11 residues. CDR3 DNA: TGTGCCAGCTTCTACACGGGTGAGCAGTACTTC. Amino acids: CASFYTGEQYF. Combining the CDR3 with reference TRBV7-2 and TRBJ2-7 gives the whole variable domain GAGVSQSPSNKVTEKGKDVELRCDPISGHTALYWYRQSLGQGLEFLIYFQGNSAPDKSGLPSDRFSAERTGGSVSTLTIQRTQQEDSAVYLCASFYTGEQYFGPGTRLTVT.

The chain links TRBV29-1 to TRBJ2-5, with unresolved D. Per germline, CDR1 SQVTM and CDR2 ANQGSEA. V lost 4 bases, J lost 5 bases, and 5 bases lay in between. The CDR3 extends over 10 amino acids. The CDR3 coding sequence is TGCAGCGTTGCGGGTGAGACCCAGTACTTC. Translated: CSVAGETQYF.

The CDR3 here is CASSKDGTPGYGYTF. The CDR3 DNA sequence: TGTGCCAGCAGCAAAGATGGAACACCGGGCTATGGCTACACCTTC. This chain connects TRBV9 to TRBJ1-2; D is uncertain. Looked up from germline, CDR1 is SGDLS and CDR2 is YYNGEE. Trimming took off 4 bases at V and 4 bases at J, with 17 bases between the two ends. This CDR3 comprises 15 residues.

The V call is TRBV4-3, the J call TRBJ2-1, with TRBD1 matching 7 bases. Trimming at V came to 3 bases and at J to 2 bases, leaving 7 bases not matched to a gene. The CDR3 is 16 residues long. Germline CDR1 and CDR2: LGHNA and YSLEER. Here the CDR3 reads CASSQGAGTAYNEQFF. The CDR3 DNA reads TGCGCCAGCAGCCAGGGGGCCGGGACAGCCTACAATGAGCAGTTCTTC.

The V gene is TRBV20-1, the J gene TRBJ2-1, with 7 nucleotides matching TRBD2. From germline, CDR1 is DFQATT and CDR2 SNEGSKA (reference sequence). V gave up 3 bases and J gave up 0 bases; unmatched junction bases: 2. The CDR3 is made up of 14 amino acids. The CDR3 is CSASGRSSYNEQFF. The CDR3 nucleotides are TGCAGTGCTAGCGGGAGGAGCTCCTACAATGAGCAGTTCTTC.

V usage is TRBV29-1 and J usage is TRBJ2-1; the match to TRBD1 covers 9 bases. This CDR3 comprises 14 residues. J was trimmed by 7 bases and V by 4 bases; bases with no gene match: 8. Germline assignment: CDR1 SQVTM and CDR2 ANQGSEA. The CDR3 reads CSVVLDRGWNEQFF. DNA of the CDR3: TGCAGCGTTGTTCTGGACAGGGGTTGGAATGAGCAGTTCTTC.

The V gene is TRBV5-4, the J gene TRBJ2-1, with D uncertain. The germline CDR1 and CDR2 sequences are SGHNT and YYREEE (reference sequence). This CDR3 region has 12 residues. V lost 4 bases to trimming and J lost 8 bases, with 10 bases between them. The CDR3 region is CASSQRLDEQFF. DNA of the CDR3: TGTGCCAGCAGCCAAAGGCTAGATGAGCAGTTCTTC.

This chain uses TRBV27 with TRBJ2-7, with D uncertain. The CDR3 has 15 amino acids. V was clipped by 0 bases and J by 2 bases, with 11 bases between them. Germline V gives CDR1 MNHEY, CDR2 SMNVEV (reference sequence). CDR3 amino acids: CASSLSGSPTYEQYF. In DNA form, the CDR3 reads TGTGCCAGCAGTTTATCGGGCTCGCCGACCTACGAGCAGTACTTC.

This rearrangement joins TRBV6-5 to TRBJ2-3; D is unclear. There are 13 residues in the CDR3. Germline lookup yields CDR1 MNHEY and CDR2 SVGAGI. V lost 0 bases to trimming and J lost 3 bases, with 4 bases between them. CDR3 sequence (DNA): TGTGCCAGCAGTTACTCGACTACAGATACGCAGTATTTT. Its translation: CASSYSTTDTQYF.

This clonotype has only one observation. An end of the junction differs from the germline gene, which may be a read error. CDR3: CATSLSGGMNTEAFF. CDR3 in DNA: TGTGCCACCAGTTTGTCGGGGGGCATGAACACTGAAGCTTTCTTT. The chain combines TRBV27 with TRBJ1-1; D might be TRBD1 (6 bases). Germline V gene data show CDR1 as MNHEY and CDR2 as SMNVEV (reference sequence). The CDR3 spans 15 residues.

The V call is TRBV27, the J call TRBJ2-7; no reliable D call. Germline loops: CDR1 MNHEY, CDR2 SMNVEV (reference sequence). V was clipped by 0 bases and J by 4 bases, with 16 bases between them. The CDR3 is made up of 16 amino acids. The CDR3 DNA reads as TGTGCCAGCAGTTTATCGGTCCGGCGAACCGCTTACGAGCAGTACTTC. This sequence encodes CASSLSVRRTAYEQYF.

CDR3 amino acids: CAGLTGNTGELFF. The CDR3 coding sequence is TGTGCCGGGCTGACAGGAAACACCGGGGAGCTGTTTTTT. The V and J genes are TRBV2 and TRBJ2-2; a weak D match, TRBD1 (6 bases). Trimming removed 11 bases from V and 2 bases from J, with 12 bases in between. The CDR3 is 13 amino acids. Germline CDR1 reads SNHLY; CDR2 reads FYNNEI.

This chain links TRBV9 with TRBJ2-1; D is undetermined. CDR3 size: 13 residues. Trimming took off 0 bases at V and 9 bases at J, with 10 bases between the two ends. Per the germline V gene, CDR1 is SGDLS and CDR2 is YYNGEE. CDR3 sequence (DNA): TGTGCCAGCAGCGTAGTCCAGTCTAGTGAGCAGTTCTTC. Amino acid sequence: CASSVVQSSEQFF.